The text below deals with one TCR beta chain. The sample comes from a study of cytomegalovirus exposure and HLA in healthy donors. Study at large: The study placed 80% to 85% of its 398 genotyped donors in the Caucasian-associated ancestry cluster.

Trimming took 11 bases from V and 2 from J; bases not matched to a gene: 22. CDR1 is SNHLY and CDR2 is FYNNEI in the germline V gene. CDR3 length equals 18 residues. Researchers ran the PCR with 60 Vbeta and 13 Jbeta primers. Generated by immunoSEQ multiplex PCR, the TCRdb table keeps only in-frame clones and is missing some. In the table there are 200,000 to 250,000 clones, approximately 82% of which are singletons. The chain joins TRBV2 to TRBJ2-3; 7 bases fit TRBD1. Sample: PBMCs. The receptor's source is a man between 18 and 35 years old in good health and CMV-seronegative. DNA of the CDR3: TGTGCCGGCGGACGCCTACCAACAGGGGTCCGATACACAGATACGCAGTATTTT. This codes for CAGGRLPTGVRYTDTQYF.